This T cell receptor beta chain is drawn from a study of regulatory T cells in long-lasting Graves disease. Study-level results: Those with persistent Graves' had less TCR diversity than newly diagnosed patients.

Worth noting for this clonotype: No antigen is known for it.

Sample time point: newly diagnosed GD, antithyroid drugs for less than 3 months. PBMCs provided the RNA from which the TCR library was made. TCR beta libraries were built with iRepertoire HTBI primers and Arm-PCR of CDR3 regions. Each CDR3 protein gets one entry after TCRdb re-called the multiplex PCR reads with MiXCR. Of under 500,000 distinct CDR3 sequences detected, 15% to 20% appear once; the ten largest clones hold roughly 10%. The same data also went into a second study, on T cells in Graves' hyperthyroidism and ophthalmopathy.

This sequence was found in a woman aged 25 to 39 with Graves disease. The source material was peripheral blood mononuclear cells (PBMCs), sampled at new diagnosis, from a patient treated with antithyroid drugs.

Here the CDR3 reads CASSTDLGEPEAFF. The CDR3 region has the DNA TGTGCCAGCAGCACGGACCTTGGGGAACCTGAAGCTTTCTTT. This rearrangement joins TRBV6-1 to TRBJ1-1, with unresolved D. This CDR3 has 14 amino acids. V was trimmed by 6 bases and J by 6 bases, leaving 17 bases between them. The germline V gene has CDR1 MNHNS and CDR2 SASEGT.